This TCR beta chain was recorded in a study of T cell repertoires in cytomegalovirus infection. Study overall: Public TCR beta signature analysis indicated the presence of both CMV infection and matching HLA type.

From the reads, TCRdb called clonotypes with MiXCR, one entry per CDR3 protein. The table records about 260,000 distinct CDR3 sequences, approximately 8.3% of them present only once. Study outcomes and limitations: Adding up the frequency of public TCR beta families identified people who carried CMV plus the relevant HLA. The study found HLA-C-restricted CMV-specific TCR beta clonotypes dominating the ex vivo response.

This CDR3 is 12 amino acids long. Trimming took off 5 bases at V and 7 bases at J, with 11 bases between the two ends. This clonotype was counted only a few times. What it binds is unknown. This clonotype was sampled from a human donor in good health (CMV status not recorded). Some clones in this sample may be carry-over from other donors' samples. This rearrangement joins TRBV12-3 or TRBV12-4 to TRBJ2-5, with D possibly TRBD1 on 6 matching bases. Input material: PBMCs. For the CDR3, the DNA is TGTGCCAGCAGTACGACAGGTCCGACCCAGTACTTC. This gives the protein CASSTTGPTQYF.